The clone carrying this T cell receptor (beta chain) occurred a few times. Every bit of the isolated RNA underwent reverse transcription, so sequencing read expressed TCRB transcripts. Profiling relied on immunoSEQ multiplex PCR, and the TCRdb table lists in-frame clones only, not all of them. The table shows over 150,000 clones, with around 8% occurring only once. CDR1 is LGHNA, CDR2 YNFKEQ, per germline. V lost 2 bases to trimming and J lost 2 bases; unmatched junction nucleotides: 12. The CDR3 spans 19 residues. The data were obtained in a study of beta chain features in type 1 diabetes. Study details: Sorted cell examination encompassed over 90,000,000 cells across all samples.

Sequencing input: central memory CD4+ T cells from blood. This sequence was found in a man younger than 35 in good health. The V and J genes are TRBV4-2 and TRBJ1-5; 10 bases match TRBD1. CDR3 amino acids: CASSQIRTGGVRGNQPQHF. Here the CDR3 DNA reads TGTGCCAGCAGCCAAATCCGGACAGGGGGAGTCAGGGGCAATCAGCCCCAGCATTTT.